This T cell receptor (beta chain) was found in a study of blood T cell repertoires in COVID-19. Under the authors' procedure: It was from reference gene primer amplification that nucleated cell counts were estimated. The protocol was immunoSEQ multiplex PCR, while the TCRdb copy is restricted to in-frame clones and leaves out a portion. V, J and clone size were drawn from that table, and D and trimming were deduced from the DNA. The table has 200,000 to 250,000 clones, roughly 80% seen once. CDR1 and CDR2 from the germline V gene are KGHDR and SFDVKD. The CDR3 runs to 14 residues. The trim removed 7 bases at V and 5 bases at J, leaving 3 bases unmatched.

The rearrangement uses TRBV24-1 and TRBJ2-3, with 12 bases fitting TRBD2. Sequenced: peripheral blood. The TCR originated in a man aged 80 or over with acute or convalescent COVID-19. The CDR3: CATSSSGRGDTQYF. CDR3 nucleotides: TGTGCCACCAGCTCTAGCGGGAGGGGAGATACGCAGTATTTT.